This passage covers 7 T cell receptor beta chains from one sample sequenced in a study of blood T cell repertoires in COVID-19. Only in-frame clones appear in the TCRdb table, and some are missing; sequencing was by immunoSEQ multiplex PCR. The sample lists 300,000 to 400,000 clones, approximately 87% occurring once. Sample: peripheral blood. These receptor sequences come from a woman aged 25 to 39 with COVID-19, enrolled during active disease.

This clone has a handful of counts. V gene TRBV4-1 combines with J gene TRBJ1-2, with 7 bases identical to TRBD1. Looked up from germline, CDR1 is MGHRA and CDR2 is YSYEKL. CDR3 length: 14 residues. V shed 4 bases, J shed 4 bases, and the junction held 6 bases outside the gene matches. CDR3 in DNA: TGCGCCAGCAGCCGGTCGACAGGGCCCTATGGCTACACCTTC. This gives the protein CASSRSTGPYGYTF.

The chain carries TRBV28 and TRBJ2-3; 7 bases are a match to TRBD2. The trim removed 7 bases at V and 6 bases at J, leaving 19 bases unmatched. CDR1 and CDR2 (germline): MDHEN, SYDVKM. The CDR3 runs to 17 residues. In DNA form, the CDR3 reads TGTGCCAGCAATGGCCTAGTGAGCTCGCAGCGGGACGATACGCAGTATTTT. It codes for CASNGLVSSQRDDTQYF.

The chain has TRBV29-1 and TRBJ2-2; 8 nucleotides align to TRBD1. Germline-derived CDR1 and CDR2 are SQVTM and ANQGSEA. Trimming took 1 base from V and 6 from J; bases not matched to a gene: 4. The CDR3 has 14 amino acids. CDR3 DNA sequence: TGCAGCGTTGAAGGGACAGGGTATCCCGGGGAGCTGTTTTTT. This encodes CSVEGTGYPGELFF.

The chain links TRBV7-3 to TRBJ2-5; 9 nucleotides line up with TRBD2. With 1 base clipped from V and 5 bases from J, the junction kept 17 bases outside the gene matches. Per germline, CDR1 SGHTA and CDR2 FQGTGA. This CDR3 contains 19 residues. CDR3 region: CASSLSLRGGRAGYETQYF. The CDR3 DNA sequence: TGTGCCAGCAGCTTAAGTCTTAGGGGCGGGAGGGCCGGATACGAGACCCAGTACTTC.

The rearrangement uses TRBV6-5 and TRBJ2-3; TRBD1 is a possible D gene (8 bases). The CDR3 loop spans 15 amino acids. Trimming cost V 7 bases and J 3 bases, with 17 bases left between them. Germline assignment: CDR1 MNHEY and CDR2 SVGAGI. CDR3 nucleotide sequence: TGTGCCAGCACCCTACAGGGGGGAGGGACAGATACGCAGTATTTT. Residues: CASTLQGGGTDTQYF.

V and J are TRBV19 and TRBJ2-2, with 12 bases that match TRBD1. This CDR3 is built from 17 residues. Germline CDR1 is LNHDA and CDR2 is SQIVND (reference sequence). V was clipped by 3 bases and J by 4 bases; unmatched bases: 6. The CDR3 loop reads CASSMGQGAAGTGELFF. The DNA for the CDR3 is TGTGCCAGTAGTATGGGACAGGGGGCAGCGGGCACCGGGGAGCTGTTTTTT. Combining the CDR3 with reference TRBV19 and TRBJ2-2 gives the whole variable domain DGGITQSPKYLFRKEGQNVTLSCEQNLNHDAMYWYRQDPGQGLRLIYYSQIVNDFQKGDIAEGYSVSREKKESFPLTVTSAQKNPTAFYLCASSMGQGAAGTGELFFGEGSRLTVL.

The V and J genes are TRBV19 and TRBJ1-3; 7 bases agree with TRBD1. Germline V gene sequence: CDR1 LNHDA, CDR2 SQIVND (reference sequence). CDR3 size: 14 residues. V lost 5 bases, J lost 0 bases, and 1 base stayed unmatched. For the CDR3, the DNA is TGTGCCAGTAGTCGGACAGGCTCTGGAAACACCATATATTTT. Amino acids: CASSRTGSGNTIYF.